The 10 T cell receptor beta chains below all came from one sample that was sequenced in a study of T cells in Graves' hyperthyroidism and ophthalmopathy. The source material, RNA transcripts, was used to amplify TCR beta CDR3 regions. The study used the HTBI primer set for a first-round RT-PCR of the TCR CDR3. TCRdb redid the calling of the multiplex PCR reads with MiXCR, one entry per CDR3 protein. The sample has around 420,000 distinct CDR3 sequences; roughly 14% are singletons. Material for sequencing was blood. The receptors shown here come from a woman aged 18-29 years with Graves' hyperthyroidism.

This clonotype was found a few times. The chain couples TRBV10-3 to TRBJ2-7, with TRBD2 as a possible D gene (6 bases). V gave up 11 bases and J gave up 7 bases, with 18 bases separating them. There are 12 residues in the CDR3. Germline CDR1 reads ENHRY; CDR2 reads SYGVKD. In nucleotides, the CDR3 is TGTGCCGTAGCGGAGCCCTTGCAGGAGCAGTACTTC. It yields the protein CAVAEPLQEQYF.

At least ten counts were recorded for this clonotype. The DNA of the CDR3 is TGTGCCAGCAGCCCGGACTGGTCTAGCACAGATACGCAGTATTTT. As protein: CASSPDWSSTDTQYF. The V and J genes are TRBV11-1 and TRBJ2-3, with a tentative D call TRBD2 (5 bases). Germline V gene sequence: CDR1 SGHAT, CDR2 FQDESV (reference sequence). The CDR3 spans 15 residues. Trimming removed 5 bases at V and 0 bases at J, with 12 bases between.

This clonotype was seen at least ten times. The rearrangement joins TRBV6-1 to TRBJ1-6; D unclear. Germline CDR1 is MNHNS and CDR2 is SASEGT. The germline V and J ends were trimmed by 1 base and 7 bases, with 11 bases remaining between them. The CDR3 has 15 amino acids. CDR3 loop: CASSEVFTENSPLHF. CDR3 bases: TGTGCCAGCAGTGAAGTGTTCACGGAGAATTCACCCCTCCACTTT.

This clonotype showed up many times. The rearrangement links TRBV6-6 to TRBJ2-5; no definite D call. CDR3 length equals 13 residues. With 2 bases removed from V and 7 bases from J, the gap between germline ends came to 11 bases. CDR1 and CDR2 (germline): MNHNY, SVGAGI (reference sequence). The DNA of the CDR3 is TGTGCCAGCAGTTACACCCAGCTGGGGACCCAGTACTTC. Amino acids: CASSYTQLGTQYF.

This clonotype occurred once. A read error may explain this, as a much larger clone is one base away. The CDR3 loop reads CAIGEPGSYGYTF. The CDR3 nucleotides are TGTGCCATCGGTGAGCCCGGCTCCTATGGCTACACCTTC. The rearrangement uses TRBV10-3 and TRBJ1-2, with D unresolved. Per germline, CDR1 ENHRY and CDR2 SYGVKD. The CDR3 has 13 amino acids.

This clonotype was recorded many times. This chain uses TRBV11-2 with TRBJ2-7, with 8 bases aligning to TRBD1. Germline V gene data show CDR1 as SGHAT and CDR2 as FQNNGV. V shed 5 bases and J 3 bases; nucleotides not matched to a gene: 9. The CDR3 extends over 15 amino acids. The CDR3 DNA reads TGTGCCAGCAGCGGACAGGGACAGGCGTTCTACGAGCAGTACTTC. Residues: CASSGQGQAFYEQYF.

The chain recombines TRBV28 with TRBJ1-4; perhaps TRBD1 as D (5 bases). V lost 6 bases, J lost 4 bases, and 15 bases lay in between. In germline, CDR1 is MDHEN, CDR2 SYDVKM. The CDR3 covers 15 residues. Here the CDR3 DNA reads TGTGCCAGCAGCTTAGCGGGACCGGATAATGAAAAACTGTTTTTT. Its translation is CASSLAGPDNEKLFF.

In this sample, this clonotype turned up many times. The rearrangement joins TRBV12-3 or TRBV12-4 to TRBJ2-1; perhaps D is TRBD1 or TRBD2 (5 bases each). CDR3 length: 15 residues. V lost 11 bases, J lost 3 bases, and 20 bases lay in between. The CDR3 coding sequence is TGTGCCTCGCTGGTCCGGGACCTACGCTACAATGAGCAGTTCTTC. Translation gives CASLVRDLRYNEQFF.

There are a few counts of this clonotype. This chain joins TRBV5-1 and TRBJ2-6, with D maybe TRBD2 (7 bases). V dropped 5 bases and J dropped 2 bases, with 17 bases sitting between them. The CDR3 runs 17 residues. Germline CDR1 and CDR2: SGHRS and YFSETQ. The CDR3 nucleotides are TGCGCCAGCAGTTCCGCCCGGGGGGCCCCTGGGGCCAACGTCCTGACTTTC. Translating it yields CASSSARGAPGANVLTF.

In this sample, this clonotype turned up a few times. Just one base apart from a much larger clone, this may be a read error. This chain joins TRBV6-1 and TRBJ1-2, with a tentative D call TRBD1 (6 bases). Germline V gene sequence: CDR1 MNHNS, CDR2 SASEGT. This CDR3 contains 14 residues. The CDR3 loop reads CASSGLQGDYDYTF. CDR3 sequence (DNA): TGTGCCAGCAGTGGACTACAGGGAGACTATGACTACACCTTC.